Presented here are 15 T cell receptor beta chains from one specimen sequenced in a study of T cell repertoires in cytomegalovirus infection. TCRdb itself ran the reads through MiXCR, one entry per CDR3 protein. The sample shows under 250,000 distinct CDR3 sequences, about 7% of them seen only once. The sample was PBMCs. The receptors derive from a human donor in good health (CMV status not recorded). Some clones in this sample may be carry-over from other donors' samples.

This clonotype occurred many times. This rearrangement joins TRBV19 to TRBJ2-2; D is ambiguous. Germline V lookup: CDR1 LNHDA, CDR2 SQIVND (reference sequence). The CDR3 is 14 amino acids. V lost 3 bases, J lost 1 base, and 6 bases lay in between. CDR3 sequence (DNA): TGTGCCAGTAGTATGAAGGTGAACACCGGGGAGCTGTTTTTT. Its translation: CASSMKVNTGELFF. The whole variable domain, remainder taken from reference TRBV19 and TRBJ2-2, is DGGITQSPKYLFRKEGQNVTLSCEQNLNHDAMYWYRQDPGQGLRLIYYSQIVNDFQKGDIAEGYSVSREKKESFPLTVTSAQKNPTAFYLCASSMKVNTGELFFGEGSRLTVL.

This clonotype was recorded at least ten times. At one end the junction does not follow the germline gene, possibly because of a read error. The chain joins TRBV7-9 to TRBJ2-5, with TRBD2 matching 11 bases. The CDR3 has 16 amino acids. Germline values: CDR1 SEHNR, CDR2 FQNEAQ (reference sequence). Written as DNA, the CDR3 is TGTGCCAGCGAATGGTCTGGGGGACTAGCGGAAGATACCCAGTACTTC. Amino acid sequence: CASEWSGGLAEDTQYF.

This clonotype was observed at least ten times. The chain links TRBV29-1 to TRBJ2-3, with D perhaps TRBD2 (6 bases). The germline V and J ends were trimmed by 7 bases and 5 bases, with 19 bases remaining between them. CDR3 length: 14 amino acids. Germline lookup yields CDR1 SQVTM and CDR2 ANQGSEA. CDR3 bases: TGCAGCGCCGACCGGGACTTGGGGGGAGATACGCAGTATTTT. Translated, it gives CSADRDLGGDTQYF.

The sample holds many counts of this clonotype. This sequence joins TRBV29-1 and TRBJ1-2, with a weak D call TRBD1 (5 bases). CDR3 size: 13 residues. Germline V gene sequence: CDR1 SQVTM, CDR2 ANQGSEA. The V end lost 6 bases, the J end lost 8 bases, and 19 bases lay between the germline ends. The CDR3 region is CSVYRGTVRGYTF. The CDR3 region has the DNA TGCAGCGTGTATCGGGGGACGGTGAGGGGCTACACCTTC.

This clonotype was recorded at least ten times. The chain links TRBV7-2 to TRBJ2-7; D is possibly TRBD1 (6 bases). Trimming shortened V by 5 bases and J by 5 bases, and 13 bases separated the two germline ends. Per the germline V gene, CDR1 is SGHTA and CDR2 is FQGNSA. The CDR3 contains 13 residues. In DNA form, the CDR3 reads TGTGCCAGCAGCGTAAACCGGGACAACGAGCAGTACTTC. Translated, it gives CASSVNRDNEQYF.

This clonotype was recorded at least ten times. The chain links TRBV7-2 to TRBJ1-4; 8 bases match TRBD1. The CDR3 covers 13 residues. Germline V gives CDR1 SGHTA, CDR2 FQGNSA. Trimming cost V 6 bases and J 5 bases; bases outside gene matches: 2. CDR3 protein: CASRRTGNEKLFF. The DNA of the CDR3 is TGTGCCAGCAGACGGACAGGGAATGAAAAACTGTTTTTT.

This clonotype was recorded at least ten times. The chain uses TRBV12-5 and TRBJ2-7; D not resolved. Trimming left V 2 bases short and J 6 bases short, with 5 bases between. CDR3 length equals 11 residues. Germline loops: CDR1 LGHNT, CDR2 FRNRAP. The CDR3 loop is CASGLWAEQYF. CDR3 DNA sequence: TGTGCTAGTGGTTTGTGGGCCGAGCAGTACTTC.

This clonotype was picked up many times. The V gene is TRBV5-1, the J gene TRBJ1-2, with a possible D match to TRBD1 (5 bases). CDR1 and CDR2 (germline): SGHRS, YFSETQ. Deletions cut 4 bases from V and 3 bases from J, with 13 bases between. The CDR3 covers 14 residues. The CDR3 sequence: CASSTGTADYGYTF. CDR3 nucleotide sequence: TGCGCCAGCAGCACCGGGACGGCGGACTATGGCTACACCTTC.

This clonotype was seen at least ten times. The chain combines TRBV4-3 with TRBJ1-2; 10 bases line up with TRBD1. The CDR3 length is 18 residues. V was pared by 0 bases and J by 7 bases, with 14 bases of the junction left unmatched. CDR1 is LGHNA and CDR2 is YSLEER in the germline V gene. The CDR3 protein is CASSQERSGQGYVGGYTF. In nucleotides, the CDR3 is TGCGCCAGCAGCCAAGAGAGGTCGGGACAGGGGTACGTTGGTGGCTACACCTTC.

In its sample, this clonotype was seen many times. The gene calls are TRBV7-9 and TRBJ2-7, with D perhaps TRBD2 (5 bases). V lost 1 base, J lost 5 bases, and 12 bases lay in between. This CDR3 is built from 14 residues. From germline, CDR1 is SEHNR and CDR2 FQNEAQ (reference sequence). The CDR3 is CASSLEGVGDEQYF. The CDR3 DNA reads TGTGCCAGCAGCTTAGAGGGAGTGGGCGACGAGCAGTACTTC.

This clonotype was detected many times. The V gene is TRBV29-1, the J gene TRBJ1-4; 9 bases are a match to TRBD1. CDR1 and CDR2 (germline): SQVTM, ANQGSEA. J lost 8 bases, V lost 7 bases, and 14 bases had no gene match. The CDR3 is 15 amino acids. CDR3 DNA sequence: TGCAGCGCTGATGAAATGGGACAGGGTTCCGAAAAACTGTTTTTT. Protein: CSADEMGQGSEKLFF.

This clonotype was counted ten times or more. The chain joins TRBV10-2 to TRBJ2-2, with a tentative D call TRBD1 (5 bases). Trimming left V 3 bases short and J 3 bases short, with 5 bases between. The V gene's germline CDR1 is WSHSY and CDR2 SAAADI. There are 13 residues in the CDR3. DNA for the CDR3: TGCGCCAGCAGTGACAGGGACACCGGGGAGCTGTTTTTT. It codes for CASSDRDTGELFF.

The chain joins TRBV20-1 to TRBJ1-2, with 8 bases identical to TRBD1. The V and J ends lost 2 bases and 6 bases, in that order; junction bases with no gene match: 5. Germline CDR1 DFQATT, CDR2 SNEGSKA (reference sequence). This CDR3 contains 13 residues. The CDR3: CSARPQGADGYTF. CDR3 DNA: TGCAGTGCTAGACCGCAGGGGGCGGATGGCTACACCTTC.

This clonotype was found many times. The chain links TRBV7-9 to TRBJ1-1; tentative D call: TRBD1 (5 bases). Trimming removed 1 base from V and 6 bases from J, with 15 bases in between. Germline CDR1 SEHNR, CDR2 FQNEAQ (reference sequence). This CDR3 contains 15 residues. The CDR3 sequence is CASSLEGIGRAEAFF. The CDR3 region has the DNA TGTGCCAGCAGCTTAGAGGGGATAGGGCGCGCTGAAGCTTTCTTT.

This clonotype was seen many times. This chain connects TRBV29-1 to TRBJ1-1, with 10 bases fitting TRBD1. The J segment lost 3 bases and the V segment lost 7 bases, leaving 11 bases of the junction unmatched. CDR3 length: 15 residues. Germline V gene sequence: CDR1 SQVTM, CDR2 ANQGSEA. The DNA of the CDR3 is TGCAGCGAAAGAACCCGGGACAGGGGCGACACTGAAGCTTTCTTT. Translated, it gives CSERTRDRGDTEAFF.